The present T cell receptor (beta chain) was sequenced within a study of tumor-infiltrating lymphocytes in primary liver carcinoma. This clonotype was seen a single time. The junction does not match germline at one end; this may be a read error. The V gene's germline CDR1 is SGHAT and CDR2 FQNNGV. The CDR3 covers 16 residues. With a constant-region primer, TCR beta cDNA was made from approximately 500 ng of total RNA. For TCR beta, libraries were produced by three nested multiplex PCR rounds using slightly modified ARM-PCR. PCR rounds one and two used TRBV1-TRBV30 forward primers with a C-beta reverse primer for about 11 cycles each. MiXCR, applied by TCRdb to the multiplex PCR reads, yields one record per CDR3 protein. This sample has about 350,000 distinct CDR3 sequences, with 65% found just once. The researchers obtained blood RNA from unsorted whole blood and also extracted germline DNA.

The clonotype originates from a man in his forties or fifties with primary liver carcinoma and hepatitis B virus infection. The chain has TRBV11-2 and TRBJ2-1, with a possible D match to TRBD2 (6 bases). Material for sequencing was peripheral blood. Written as DNA, the CDR3 is TGTGCCAGCAGCGTGTTCGAGGGAGGAAGGTACAATAAGCAGTTCTTC. Amino acid sequence: CASSVFEGGRYNKQFF.